Listed below are T cell receptor beta chains from one sample, sequenced in a study. TCRdb's table, derived via immunoSEQ multiplex PCR, lists solely in-frame clones and lacks some. The sample has around 49,000 clones, just over 90% seen once. The sample consisted of PBMCs. The receptor source for this set is a man aged 40-49 years with rheumatoid arthritis. Both conserved end residues are part of each CDR3. Each record gives: CDR3 DNA, CDR3 protein, clone size, V gene, J gene, D gene. A D gene is named only where the DNA matches it firmly. Clone size appears in some rows only: once, few, many, or a class for an expanded clone.

cdr3_nt: TGTGCCAGCAGCTTAGGGGACAGGGACCAAGAGACCCAGTACTTC
cdr3_aa: CASSLGDRDQETQYF
clone_size: .
v_call: TRBV11-2
j_call: TRBJ2-5
d_call: TRBD1

cdr3_nt: TGTGCCAGCAGCCAAGATGCCGGGGAGCAGTACTTC
cdr3_aa: CASSQDAGEQYF
clone_size: .
v_call: TRBV3-1/TRBV3-2
j_call: TRBJ2-7
d_call: .

cdr3_nt: TGCGCCAGCAGCTTGGATGTATCTAGGCAGGGAGAAGAGACCCAGTACTTC
cdr3_aa: CASSLDVSRQGEETQYF
clone_size: .
v_call: TRBV5-1
j_call: TRBJ2-5
d_call: .

cdr3_nt: TGTGCCAGCAGCTTAGGGGCGGGGTCCTACGAGCAGTACTTC
cdr3_aa: CASSLGAGSYEQYF
clone_size: .
v_call: TRBV7-2
j_call: TRBJ2-7
d_call: .

cdr3_nt: TGTGCCAGCAGCTTCGGGACAACCTACGAGCAGTACTTC
cdr3_aa: CASSFGTTYEQYF
clone_size: once
v_call: TRBV11-3
j_call: TRBJ2-7
d_call: .

cdr3_nt: TGTGCCAGCAGCCCCGACAGGGATGGAAACACCATATATTTT
cdr3_aa: CASSPDRDGNTIYF
clone_size: .
v_call: TRBV7-9
j_call: TRBJ1-3
d_call: TRBD1

cdr3_nt: TGTGCCAGCAGCTTATCCGGGGAGATCACCGGGGAGCTGTTTTTT
cdr3_aa: CASSLSGEITGELFF
clone_size: .
v_call: TRBV13
j_call: TRBJ2-2
d_call: .

cdr3_nt: TGTGCCAGCAGTGACAGTTTCCATGAGCAGTTCTTC
cdr3_aa: CASSDSFHEQFF
clone_size: .
v_call: TRBV6-1
j_call: TRBJ2-1
d_call: .

cdr3_nt: TGTGCCAGCAGCTTTAGAGGACAGTTTGGGGCCAACGTCCTGACTTTC
cdr3_aa: CASSFRGQFGANVLTF
clone_size: .
v_call: TRBV27
j_call: TRBJ2-6
d_call: .

cdr3_nt: TGTGCCAGCAGCTTAACCGGGGAAGCACCCGAGCAGTACTTC
cdr3_aa: CASSLTGEAPEQYF
clone_size: .
v_call: TRBV7-3
j_call: TRBJ2-7
d_call: .

cdr3_nt: TGTGCCAGCTCACCACCGGGGGCTAGAGCTAACTATGGCTACACCTTC
cdr3_aa: CASSPPGARANYGYTF
clone_size: .
v_call: TRBV18
j_call: TRBJ1-2
d_call: .

cdr3_nt: TGTGCCAGCAATCCGAGAGGTCAGCCCCAGCATTTT
cdr3_aa: CASNPRGQPQHF
clone_size: .
v_call: TRBV5-6
j_call: TRBJ1-5
d_call: .

cdr3_nt: TGTGCCAGCAGCCCGGGACTAGCGGACACAGATACGCAGTATTTT
cdr3_aa: CASSPGLADTDTQYF
clone_size: .
v_call: TRBV28
j_call: TRBJ2-3
d_call: TRBD2

cdr3_nt: TGTGCCAGCAGCCAAGGTTGGACTAGCAACGAGCAGTACTTC
cdr3_aa: CASSQGWTSNEQYF
clone_size: .
v_call: TRBV4-2
j_call: TRBJ2-7
d_call: TRBD2

cdr3_nt: TGTGCCAGCAGTTCGGGGGCCCATGGGGAAAAACTGTTTTTT
cdr3_aa: CASSSGAHGEKLFF
clone_size: .
v_call: TRBV5-4
j_call: TRBJ1-4
d_call: .

cdr3_nt: TGTGCCAGCAGTTTCCCTGGACTAGCGCCTTACAATGAGCAGTTCTTC
cdr3_aa: CASSFPGLAPYNEQFF
clone_size: .
v_call: TRBV28
j_call: TRBJ2-1
d_call: TRBD2

cdr3_nt: TGTGCCAGCAGCTCTAAGGCAGGGGTGACTGAAGCTTTCTTT
cdr3_aa: CASSSKAGVTEAFF
clone_size: .
v_call: TRBV7-3
j_call: TRBJ1-1
d_call: .

cdr3_nt: TGTGCCAGTACAGGACTAGCGGGAAATAAAGAGACCCAGTACTTC
cdr3_aa: CASTGLAGNKETQYF
clone_size: .
v_call: TRBV19
j_call: TRBJ2-5
d_call: TRBD2

cdr3_nt: TGTGCCAGCAGTTTAACTCTAGCGGGGGTCTACAATGAGCAGTTCTTC
cdr3_aa: CASSLTLAGVYNEQFF
clone_size: .
v_call: TRBV28
j_call: TRBJ2-1
d_call: TRBD2

cdr3_nt: TGTGCCAGCAGTTACGACAGCGGTGGTTTAGAGACCCAGTACTTC
cdr3_aa: CASSYDSGGLETQYF
clone_size: .
v_call: TRBV28
j_call: TRBJ2-5
d_call: .

cdr3_nt: TGCGCCAGCAGCTTGACAGGGGCTTCAGATACGCAGTATTTT
cdr3_aa: CASSLTGASDTQYF
clone_size: .
v_call: TRBV5-1
j_call: TRBJ2-3
d_call: TRBD1

cdr3_nt: TGTGCCAGCAGCCGCCGCCAGGCAAATCAGCCCCAGCATTTT
cdr3_aa: CASSRRQANQPQHF
clone_size: .
v_call: TRBV3-1/TRBV3-2
j_call: TRBJ1-5
d_call: .

cdr3_nt: TGTGCCAGCAGGCGCCCACAGGAGTATACGCAGTATTTT
cdr3_aa: CASRRPQEYTQYF
clone_size: .
v_call: TRBV6-6
j_call: TRBJ2-3
d_call: .

cdr3_nt: TGTGCCTGGAGTCCCCTCGCGGGGGCCTACGAGCAGTACTTC
cdr3_aa: CAWSPLAGAYEQYF
clone_size: .
v_call: TRBV30
j_call: TRBJ2-7
d_call: TRBD2

cdr3_nt: TGTGCCTGGGCTACGGGGGCAGGGGATAACATTCAGTACTTC
cdr3_aa: CAWATGAGDNIQYF
clone_size: .
v_call: TRBV30
j_call: TRBJ2-4
d_call: .

cdr3_nt: TGTGCCAGCAGCTTAGGGGCCGGGGGCAGCGACGAGCAGTACTTC
cdr3_aa: CASSLGAGGSDEQYF
clone_size: .
v_call: TRBV7-2
j_call: TRBJ2-7
d_call: .

cdr3_nt: TGTGCCAGCAGTTTATCGGCTGACCCCTACTATGGCTACACCTTC
cdr3_aa: CASSLSADPYYGYTF
clone_size: once
v_call: TRBV28
j_call: TRBJ1-2
d_call: .

cdr3_nt: TGTGCCAGCAGCTTAGCCGGATCCGCGTCGTTCTTC
cdr3_aa: CASSLAGSASFF
clone_size: .
v_call: TRBV11-2
j_call: TRBJ2-1
d_call: .